This T cell receptor beta chain came from a study of blood T cell repertoires in COVID-19. V was shortened by 3 bases and J by 4 bases, with 10 bases between the two germline ends. This CDR3 is 15 amino acids long. The V gene's germline CDR1 is SGHAT and CDR2 FQNNGV. Data came from immunoSEQ multiplex PCR; TCRdb stores just in-frame clones and leaves some out. The data show 200,000 or so clones, with almost 90% seen just once and around 2.8% held by the top ten. Sequenced material: peripheral blood. The rearrangement uses TRBV11-2 and TRBJ1-6; D is unclear. This receptor was obtained from a woman aged 55-69 years with acute or convalescent COVID-19. The CDR3 DNA reads as TGTGCCAGCAGCTTTTCACAGATATATAATTCACCCCTCCACTTT. Protein sequence: CASSFSQIYNSPLHF.